The rows below give T cell receptor beta chains drawn from one sample of a study of shared clonotypes between healthy human individuals. This table comes from immunoSEQ multiplex PCR, and its TCRdb copy is limited to in-frame clones, with some not included. The repertoire has about 2 million clones, 90% to 95% of them found once; the top ten carry 0.1% to 0.15%. Sequencing was carried out using naive CD4+ T cells sorted from blood. Source of these receptors: a man younger than 35 in good health. Each CDR3 is given with its conserved first and last residue.

>TRBJ2-7|15|TRBV5-6
CASREGTSGIYEQYF
>TRBJ2-5|14|TRBV6-5
CASSYGTTQETQYF
>TRBJ2-7|13|TRBV10-1
CASSESGRTEQYF
>TRBJ2-3|15|TRBV28
CASSHRGLSTDTQYF
>TRBJ2-3|17|TRBV5-1
CASSLAPTGTDTDTQYF
>TRBJ2-7|12|TRBV14
CASSQVPYEQYF
>TRBJ2-7|15|TRBV5-4
CASSLRQRSSYEQYF
>TRBJ1-1|13|TRBV29-1
CSVEAGMNTEAFF
>TRBJ2-5|14|TRBV15
CATSRGAAQETQYF
>TRBJ1-6|16|TRBV7-9
CASSLGQVGVYSPLHF
>TRBJ1-6|14|TRBV30
CAWRAGQGLSPLHF
>TRBJ2-5|18|TRBV9
CASSVGGSSGLAGETQYF
>TRBJ2-7|14|TRBV10-1
CASSEFGQLREQYF
>TRBJ2-5|13|TRBV2
CASSDAYGETQYF
>TRBJ2-4|13|TRBV9
CASSSTWGQFKYF
>TRBJ1-4|12|TRBV29-1
CSVMGRDEKLFF
>TRBJ2-7|11|TRBV20-1
CSAVDRDEQYF
>TRBJ2-3|18|TRBV7-2
CASSLAPASTLGTDTQYF
>TRBJ2-5|17|TRBV11-2
CASSWRLAGGPGETQYF
>TRBJ2-1|15|TRBV30
CAWSVLTVRYNEQFF
>TRBJ2-4|17|TRBV19
CASSITAGGPLAYIQYF
>TRBJ1-5|14|TRBV7-8
CASSFRTGREPQHF
>TRBJ2-7|13|TRBV6-1
CASSEDSKYEQYF
>TRBJ2-7|12|TRBV5-1
CASSFGTEGQYF
>TRBJ2-7|13|TRBV10-3
CAISITGLYEQYF
>TRBJ2-7|15|TRBV6-5
CASRSGSGLSYEQYF
>TRBJ1-1|13|TRBV28
CASSSPAGTEAFF
>TRBJ2-2|12|TRBV30
CAWSVFTGELFF
>TRBJ2-5|17|TRBV11-2
CASSPLGGTGGGETQYF
>TRBJ2-7|14|TRBV7-2
CASSPLLFTYEQYF
>TRBJ2-6|16|TRBV4-1
CASSSQASSGANVLTF
>TRBJ2-3|15|TRBV4-3
CASSQDNSRTDTQYF
>TRBJ1-2|13|TRBV5-1
CASSSGQLYGYTF
>TRBJ2-2|13|TRBV5-4
CASSPQVTGELFF
>TRBJ2-7|13|TRBV2
CALTGVSSYEQYF
>TRBJ2-5|13|TRBV29-1
CSVAPKVWETQYF
>TRBJ1-1|14|TRBV5-5
CASSLLQGNTEAFF
>TRBJ1-1|14|TRBV5-4
CASSLARTGGEAFF
>TRBJ2-1|15|TRBV9
CASSEGPGAYNEQFF
>TRBJ1-6|16|TRBV7-2
CASSLTWGSSHSPLHF
>TRBJ1-5|11|TRBV6-1
CASSGDQPQHF
>TRBJ1-2|13|TRBV7-2
CASGGGIFYGYTF
>TRBJ2-1|14|TRBV7-2
CASSQGLADNEQFF
>TRBJ1-5|17|TRBV28
CASSKPPPTGGNQPQHF
>TRBJ2-1|11|TRBV6-5
CASSYAGREFF
>TRBJ2-7|15|TRBV5-6
CASSGGTGPSYEQYF
>TRBJ2-7|18|TRBV12-5
CASGLGLAGGPVSYEQYF
>TRBJ2-2|14|TRBV30
CAWTLDRNTGELFF
>TRBJ2-2|15|TRBV6-5
CASSYSSRAGGELFF
>TRBJ1-4|12|TRBV6-5
CASSRKDEKLFF
>TRBJ2-2|12|TRBV27
CASSLRGGELFF
>TRBJ2-2|12|TRBV18
CASCGTLGELFF
>TRBJ2-3|15|TRBV9
CASSGRLAGVDTQYF
>TRBJ1-6|13|TRBV2
CASLVYGGSPLHF
>TRBJ2-3|11|TRBV6-1
CATRQGGTQYF
>TRBJ1-1|14|TRBV5-6
CASSLVGRETEAFF